One sample yielded the 21 T cell receptor beta chains listed below, sequenced in a study of T-cell reconstitution after alpha-beta-depleted transplantation in children (dated by TCRdb to the mid-2010s). Library creation used PCR. Sequencer: Illumina HiSeq 2500. TCR library preparation used molecular barcoding, with unique molecular identifiers applied to normalize quantification of the TCRbeta repertoire. TCRdb trimmed public reads at Q25 via fastp, called clones via MiXCR and kept in-frame beta chains. Each entry is one CDR3 protein sequence, shown with its most common DNA and genes. The sample has more than 500,000 distinct CDR3 sequences on record, more than 9.5% of them singletons. The leading ten clones occupy around 15% of the sample. The treatment or condition label, read with the paper, signifies: allogeneic hematopoietic cell transplantation with graft depleted of TCRalphabeta T cells and CD19 B cells.

This specimen was PBMCs, mostly from graft donor cells, taken 180 days after TCRalphabeta/CD19-depleted stem cell transplant. Every receptor here comes from a female patient under 10 years old who had a stem cell transplant for aplastic anemia, so the T cells may come from the graft donor.

This clonotype has a count of ten or more. V is TRBV15 and J is TRBJ2-7, with 7 bases matching TRBD1. From germline, CDR1 is LNHNV and CDR2 YYDKDF (reference sequence). The CDR3 is 13 amino acids. The V segment lost 5 bases and the J segment 7 bases; nucleotides outside the gene matches: 8. The CDR3 sequence is CATSPGQAGEQYV. The DNA for the CDR3 is TGTGCCACCAGCCCAGGACAGGCAGGGGAGCAGTACGTC.

Only a few counts were recorded for this clonotype. The chain employs TRBV9 and TRBJ1-1; perhaps TRBD1 as D (6 bases). Looked up from germline, CDR1 is SGDLS and CDR2 is YYNGEE. The CDR3 length is 14 residues. Trimming removed 0 bases from V and 8 bases from J, with 14 bases in between. For the CDR3, the DNA is TGTGCCAGCAGCGTAGACGGGACACAAGGAGAAGCTTTCTTT. Its protein product is CASSVDGTQGEAFF.

CDR3 protein: CASTRRAGEEQYV. The CDR3 region has the DNA TGTGCCAGCACCCGGCGGGCAGGGGAAGAGCAGTACGTC. This chain links TRBV6-2 or TRBV6-3 with TRBJ2-7; a possible D gene is TRBD1 (6 bases). Germline loops: CDR1 MNHEY, CDR2 SVGEGT. The CDR3 is 13 residues long. V was trimmed by 7 bases and J by 7 bases, leaving 17 bases between them.

V usage is TRBV12-3 or TRBV12-4 and J usage is TRBJ1-1, with D uncertain. The CDR3 spans 13 residues. Trimming left V 3 bases short and J 3 bases short, with 8 bases between. CDR3 loop: CASSFQPDTEAFF. The CDR3 DNA sequence: TGTGCCAGCAGTTTTCAGCCGGACACTGAAGCTTTCTTT.

The rearrangement joins TRBV28 to TRBJ2-2; TRBD1 is a possible D gene (5 bases). The CDR3 spans 16 residues. Trimming took 7 bases from V and 3 from J, leaving 18 bases between them. Looked up from germline, CDR1 is MDHEN and CDR2 is SYDVKM. CDR3 protein: CASTRQGISDTGELFF. CDR3 DNA sequence: TGTGCCAGCACCCGCCAGGGTATATCAGACACCGGGGAGCTGTTTTTT.

The CDR3 DNA reads TGTGCCATAGGACAGGGCTCTTACAATGAGCAGTTCTTC. Its translation is CAIGQGSYNEQFF. The V gene is TRBV10-3, the J gene TRBJ2-1; 8 nucleotides agree with TRBD1. This CDR3 region has 13 residues. J was trimmed by 4 bases and V by 9 bases; bases with no gene match: 5. Germline loops: CDR1 ENHRY, CDR2 SYGVKD.

This clonotype was counted a few times. The rearrangement joins TRBV7-2 to TRBJ2-7; TRBD2 aligns across 7 bases. Germline-derived CDR1 and CDR2 are SGHTA and FQGNSA. The V and J ends lost 5 bases and 4 bases, in that order; junction bases with no gene match: 5. This CDR3 is 13 amino acids long. The DNA of the CDR3 is TGTGCCAGCAGCCGGGACTACCTGTACGAGCAGTACGTC. This encodes CASSRDYLYEQYV.

The CDR3 is CASSYDRGRGAFF. For the CDR3, the DNA is TGTGCCAGCAGTTACGATAGGGGGCGTGGGGCTTTCTTT. This chain links TRBV6-5 with TRBJ1-1, with 7 bases aligning to TRBD1. Looked up from germline, CDR1 is MNHEY and CDR2 is SVGAGI. The CDR3 covers 13 residues. V shed 2 bases, J shed 11 bases, and the junction held 8 bases outside the gene matches.

V usage is TRBV11-1 and J usage is TRBJ2-5, with D maybe TRBD2 (6 bases). The CDR3 runs to 19 residues. V was shortened by 5 bases and J by 5 bases, with 30 bases between the two germline ends. The germline V gene has CDR1 SGHAT and CDR2 FQDESV (reference sequence). CDR3 sequence: CASSPRQWRGARGMETQYF. As DNA, the CDR3 is TGTGCCAGCAGCCCGAGACAGTGGCGGGGCGCACGGGGGATGGAGACCCAGTACTTC.

This clonotype was counted only a few times. The chain couples TRBV20-1 to TRBJ2-1; the D gene is possibly TRBD1 (5 bases). The V and J ends lost 2 bases and 12 bases respectively, with 20 bases between them. The germline CDR1 and CDR2 sequences are DFQATT and SNEGSKA (reference sequence). CDR3 length: 14 residues. The CDR3 DNA reads TGCAGTGCTAGAATGGCAGCAGGATCTCAGGGGCAGTTCTTC. Its protein product is CSARMAAGSQGQFF.

V gene TRBV7-9 combines with J gene TRBJ2-1; 13 bases are shared with TRBD2. The germline V gene encodes CDR1 SEHNR and CDR2 FQNEAQ (reference sequence). Trimming at V came to 3 bases and at J to 8 bases, leaving 10 bases not matched to a gene. CDR3 length equals 17 residues. CDR3 region: CASSFPVVGLAGDEQFF. CDR3 nucleotides: TGTGCCAGCAGCTTCCCGGTTGTAGGACTAGCGGGAGATGAGCAGTTCTTC.

The gene calls are TRBV28 and TRBJ2-5, with 7 nucleotides matching TRBD2. V dropped 11 bases and J dropped 5; count of bases not matched to a gene: 14. The germline gives CDR1 MDHEN, CDR2 SYDVKM. The length of the CDR3 is 14 residues. The CDR3 nucleotides are TGTGCCGCCCAGTTGGGGGGGGGTTGGGAGACCCAGTACTTC. Translation: CAAQLGGGWETQYF.

This clonotype turned up a few times. The rearrangement joins TRBV27 to TRBJ1-1, with D unresolved. This CDR3 comprises 15 residues. Trimming shortened V by 0 bases and J by 1 base, and 9 bases separated the two germline ends. CDR1 MNHEY and CDR2 SMNVEV come from the germline V gene (reference sequence). The CDR3 DNA is TGTGCCAGCAGTTTATCGTCCCGGGGGAACACTGAAGCTTTCTTT. It is translated as CASSLSSRGNTEAFF.

This clonotype was detected only a few times. V gene TRBV6-5 combines with J gene TRBJ2-1; TRBD2 matches 10 bases. The V gene end was trimmed by 0 bases and the J gene end by 5 bases; junction bases not matched to a gene: 4. The CDR3 runs to 16 residues. CDR1 and CDR2 from the germline V gene are MNHEY and SVGAGI. The CDR3 sequence is CASSYSSGRANNEQFF. The DNA of the CDR3 is TGTGCCAGCAGTTACTCGAGCGGGAGGGCAAACAATGAGCAGTTCTTC.

The chain carries TRBV12-3 or TRBV12-4 and TRBJ1-6; D is undetermined. V was shortened by 4 bases and J by 10 bases, with 14 bases between the two germline ends. CDR3 length: 14 residues. This CDR3 reads CASSSERRSSPLHF. The CDR3 bases are TGTGCCAGCAGTTCCGAAAGACGGAGCTCACCCCTCCACTTT.

This clonotype was observed a handful of times. The chain combines TRBV6-1 with TRBJ2-1; tentative D call: TRBD1 (6 bases). The CDR3 has 13 residues. Germline CDR1 MNHNS, CDR2 SASEGT. Trimming pared 6 bases from V and 12 bases from J, leaving 18 bases between. CDR3 loop: CASSRDPPRGQFF. In DNA, the CDR3 is TGTGCCAGCAGCCGCGACCCGCCCAGGGGGCAGTTCTTC.

This chain links TRBV6-5 with TRBJ1-4; the D gene is possibly TRBD1 (6 bases). CDR3 length equals 15 residues. Trimming removed 4 bases from V and 11 bases from J, with 20 bases in between. CDR1 and CDR2 from the germline V gene are MNHEY and SVGAGI. CDR3 in amino acids: CASSSVQGLNLKLFF. CDR3 bases: TGTGCCAGCAGTTCGGTCCAGGGGCTCAATCTGAAACTGTTTTTT.

This clonotype was seen more than once but under ten times. The chain recombines TRBV5-5 with TRBJ2-1; 8 positions match TRBD2. Germline lookup yields CDR1 SGHKS and CDR2 YYEKEE (reference sequence). V lost 0 bases to trimming and J lost 7 bases; unmatched junction nucleotides: 9. This CDR3 has 16 amino acids. CDR3 bases: TGTGCCAGCAGCTTGGAGCGGGAGTCGTCGTGGAATGAGCAGTTCTTC. This encodes CASSLERESSWNEQFF.

In this sample, this clonotype turned up many times. J is TRBJ1-4 and V is TRBV28; no firm D call. This CDR3 region has 13 residues. Germline CDR1 MDHEN, CDR2 SYDVKM. Trimming left V 7 bases short and J 3 bases short, with 9 bases between. Written as DNA, the CDR3 is TGTGCCAGCAAACTGCTGGCTAATGAAAAACTGTTTTTT. Residues: CASKLLANEKLFF.

The sample holds a few counts of this clonotype. This chain uses TRBV6-1 with TRBJ1-1; D ambiguous. Germline values: CDR1 MNHNS, CDR2 SASEGT. The CDR3 extends over 11 amino acids. Deletions cut 2 bases from V and 6 bases from J, with 4 bases between. CDR3 sequence: CASSERAEAFF. CDR3 DNA: TGTGCCAGCAGTGAAAGGGCTGAAGCTTTCTTT.

This clonotype showed up just a few times. The rearrangement links TRBV29-1 to TRBJ2-7; D is tentatively TRBD1 or TRBD2 (5 bases each). V was pared by 7 bases and J by 3 bases, with 13 bases between. The CDR3 covers 12 residues. The germline CDR1 and CDR2 sequences are SQVTM and ANQGSEA. The CDR3 loop reads CSARDRDYEQYV. The CDR3 DNA is TGCAGCGCTCGGGACCGAGACTACGAGCAGTACGTC.